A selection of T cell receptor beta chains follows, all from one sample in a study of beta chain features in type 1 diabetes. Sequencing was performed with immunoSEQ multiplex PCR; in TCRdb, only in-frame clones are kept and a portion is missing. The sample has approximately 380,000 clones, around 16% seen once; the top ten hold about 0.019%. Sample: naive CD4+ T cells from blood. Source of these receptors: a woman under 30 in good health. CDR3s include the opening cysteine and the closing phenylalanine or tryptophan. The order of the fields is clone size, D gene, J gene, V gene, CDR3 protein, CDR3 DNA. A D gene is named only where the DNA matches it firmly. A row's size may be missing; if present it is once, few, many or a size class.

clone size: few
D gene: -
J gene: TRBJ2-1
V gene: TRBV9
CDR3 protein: CASSPTPSLDEQFF
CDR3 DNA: TGTGCCAGCAGCCCTACCCCATCTCTAGATGAGCAGTTCTTC

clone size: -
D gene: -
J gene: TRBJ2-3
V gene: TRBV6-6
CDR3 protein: CASSYSGSTDTQYF
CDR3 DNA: TGTGCCAGCAGTTATAGCGGTAGCACAGATACGCAGTATTTT

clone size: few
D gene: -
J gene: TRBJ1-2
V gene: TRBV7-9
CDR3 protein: CASSRGQGQGYGYTF
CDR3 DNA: TGTGCCAGCAGCCGGGGCCAAGGGCAGGGGTATGGCTACACCTTC

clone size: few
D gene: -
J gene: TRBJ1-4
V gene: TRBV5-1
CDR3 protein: CASSPGVSATNEKLFF
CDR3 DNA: TGCGCCAGCAGCCCCGGTGTTTCTGCAACTAATGAAAAACTGTTTTTT

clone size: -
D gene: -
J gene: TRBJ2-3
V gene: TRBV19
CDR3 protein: CASRASTDTQYF
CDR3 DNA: TGTGCCAGTAGAGCTAGTACAGATACGCAGTATTTT

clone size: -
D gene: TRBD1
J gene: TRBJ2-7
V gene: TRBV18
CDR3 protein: CASSPDRAYEQYF
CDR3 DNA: TGTGCCAGCTCACCCGACAGGGCCTACGAGCAGTACTTC

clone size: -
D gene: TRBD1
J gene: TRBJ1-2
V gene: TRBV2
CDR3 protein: CASSQTGQGFAGYTF
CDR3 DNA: TGTGCCAGCAGTCAAACAGGACAGGGGTTTGCAGGCTACACCTTC

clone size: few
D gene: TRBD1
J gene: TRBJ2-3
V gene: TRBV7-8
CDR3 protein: CASSSQLGQHTDTQYF
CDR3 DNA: TGTGCCAGCAGCTCACAACTGGGACAGCACACAGATACGCAGTATTTT

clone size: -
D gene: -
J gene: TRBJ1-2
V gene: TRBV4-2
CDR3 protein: CASSQDLREDYGYTF
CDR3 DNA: TGTGCCAGCAGCCAAGATCTTCGGGAGGACTATGGCTACACCTTC

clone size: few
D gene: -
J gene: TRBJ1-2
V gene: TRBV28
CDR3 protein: CATGPNYGYTF
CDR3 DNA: TGTGCTACAGGGCCTAACTATGGCTACACCTTC